These T cell receptor beta chains were read from a single sample in a study of blood T cell repertoires in COVID-19. Profiled with immunoSEQ multiplex PCR; TCRdb holds only in-frame clones, not every one. Of about 240,000 clones in the sample, around 90% are singletons; the top ten hold around 6.9%. Sequencing was performed on peripheral blood. These receptors all stem from a man aged 55 to 70 who had recovered from COVID-19. Both conserved end residues are part of each CDR3. The order of the fields is J gene, V gene, clone size, D gene, CDR3 protein, CDR3 DNA. D genes are given only for firm matches. Clone size, where shown, is once, few, many, or a class for clones that have expanded.

j_gene: TRBJ2-2
v_gene: TRBV5-5
abundance: NA
d_gene: NA
CDR3aa: CASSLSIGGQPLTGELFF
CDR3nt: TGTGCCAGCAGCTTGAGCATCGGTGGGCAGCCCCTAACCGGGGAGCTGTTTTTT

j_gene: TRBJ1-5
v_gene: TRBV4-1
abundance: NA
d_gene: NA
CDR3aa: CASSPTDRTNQPQHF
CDR3nt: TGCGCCAGCAGCCCAACCGACAGGACTAATCAGCCCCAGCATTTT

j_gene: TRBJ2-7
v_gene: TRBV2
abundance: NA
d_gene: NA
CDR3aa: CASSEGGPGRGEQYF
CDR3nt: TGTGCCAGCAGTGAAGGTGGCCCAGGAAGGGGGGAGCAGTACTTC

j_gene: TRBJ2-4
v_gene: TRBV5-1
abundance: NA
d_gene: NA
CDR3aa: CASSLELTGYNIQYF
CDR3nt: TGCGCCAGCAGCTTGGAGTTGACGGGTTATAACATTCAGTACTTC

j_gene: TRBJ2-3
v_gene: TRBV4-2
abundance: NA
d_gene: TRBD2
CDR3aa: CASSQPIGTRGTDTQYF
CDR3nt: TGTGCCAGCAGCCAGCCTATCGGGACTAGAGGGACAGATACGCAGTATTTT

j_gene: TRBJ2-2
v_gene: TRBV19
abundance: NA
d_gene: TRBD1
CDR3aa: CASRDRGRETNTGELFF
CDR3nt: TGTGCCAGTAGAGATAGGGGGCGAGAAACGAACACCGGGGAGCTGTTTTTT

j_gene: TRBJ1-5
v_gene: TRBV9
abundance: NA
d_gene: NA
CDR3aa: CASSADGLWPQHF
CDR3nt: TGTGCCAGCAGCGCTGACGGGTTGTGGCCCCAGCATTTT

j_gene: TRBJ1-2
v_gene: TRBV11-2
abundance: NA
d_gene: NA
CDR3aa: CASSLQGYGYTF
CDR3nt: TGTGCCAGCAGCCTCCAGGGTTATGGCTACACCTTC

j_gene: TRBJ2-1
v_gene: TRBV5-1
abundance: NA
d_gene: TRBD1
CDR3aa: CASSSKAGTATNEQFF
CDR3nt: TGCGCCAGCAGCTCGAAAGCCGGGACAGCTACAAATGAGCAGTTCTTC

j_gene: TRBJ1-1
v_gene: TRBV6-1
abundance: NA
d_gene: NA
CDR3aa: CASSGLSVTGRTEAFF
CDR3nt: TGTGCCAGCAGTGGACTTAGCGTAACAGGGCGGACTGAAGCTTTCTTT

j_gene: TRBJ1-1
v_gene: TRBV30
abundance: few
d_gene: TRBD1
CDR3aa: CAQSGQANTEAFF
CDR3nt: TGTGCCCAATCGGGACAGGCGAACACTGAAGCTTTCTTT

j_gene: TRBJ2-3
v_gene: TRBV5-1
abundance: NA
d_gene: NA
CDR3aa: CASSLGAGADTQYF
CDR3nt: TGCGCCAGCAGCTTGGGCGCAGGGGCAGATACGCAGTATTTT

j_gene: TRBJ2-1
v_gene: TRBV25-1
abundance: NA
d_gene: TRBD2
CDR3aa: CASSGTSGGNEQFF
CDR3nt: TGTGCCAGCAGCGGGACTAGCGGGGGCAATGAGCAGTTCTTC

j_gene: TRBJ1-5
v_gene: TRBV6-2/TRBV6-3
abundance: NA
d_gene: TRBD1
CDR3aa: CASSYVQGTGEIQPQHF
CDR3nt: TGTGCCAGCAGTTACGTTCAGGGGACAGGGGAAATTCAGCCCCAGCATTTT